These T cell receptor beta chains were read from a single sample in a study of T-cell memory formation after mild COVID-19. MiXCR was run by TCRdb on the 5' RACE reads, yielding one entry per CDR3 protein. The sample carries 400,000 to 450,000 distinct CDR3 sequences, about 20% recorded once. The sequenced material came from PBMCs or a T cell subset sorted from them (not recorded which). Every receptor here comes from a man aged 18-30 years who had mild COVID-19 (a few samples of this study predate the infection). Cell type and time point are not known. Each CDR3 is given with its conserved first and last residue. The order of the fields is J gene, V gene, D gene, clone size, CDR3 DNA, CDR3 protein. The D gene is left open where the match is weak. Clone size is stated in some rows and not others, as once, few, many or a class when expanded.

>TRBJ1-1|TRBV24-1|-|-
TGTGCCACCAGTGATTTAAGGGGTGAAGCTTTCTTT
CATSDLRGEAFF
>TRBJ1-2|TRBV6-4|TRBD1|-
TGTGCCAGCAGTGACGGGAACAGGGGTGGCTACACCTTC
CASSDGNRGGYTF
>TRBJ2-7|TRBV4-3|-|few
TGCGCCAGCAGCCCCGTGGGGACGACTCCCTACGAGCAGTACTTC
CASSPVGTTPYEQYF
>TRBJ2-5|TRBV5-1|TRBD1|few
TGCGCCAGCTATCCGGGACAGGAGGGGGAGACCCAGTACTTC
CASYPGQEGETQYF
>TRBJ2-7|TRBV7-3|-|-
TGTGCCAGCAGCTTAAATGACCCGGCGGGCGAGCAGTACTTC
CASSLNDPAGEQYF
>TRBJ2-1|TRBV12-3/TRBV12-4|TRBD2|-
TGTGCCAGCAGTTTATTAGCGGGGGCGACTAATGAGCAGTTCTTC
CASSLLAGATNEQFF
>TRBJ2-3|TRBV7-3|TRBD2|-
TGTGCCAGCAGCAAGGGACTAGCCAGAACTGATACGCAGTATTTT
CASSKGLARTDTQYF
>TRBJ2-3|TRBV20-1|TRBD2|-
TGCAGTGCTAGAGCCCGCCTAGCGGAGAGCACAGATACGCAGTATTTT
CSARARLAESTDTQYF
>TRBJ2-3|TRBV7-2|-|once
TGTGCCAGCAGCTTAGCGGACCCCCTTCCAGATACGCAGTATTTT
CASSLADPLPDTQYF
>TRBJ2-1|TRBV6-2/TRBV6-3|TRBD2|-
TGTGCCAGCAGCTTCCCTGTAGCGGGGGGCAGCTCCTACAATGAGCAGTTCTTC
CASSFPVAGGSSYNEQFF
>TRBJ2-5|TRBV6-5|-|-
TGTGCCAGCAGTTACATCGGGGCGGACTACAGGGAGACCCAGTACTTC
CASSYIGADYRETQYF
>TRBJ2-2|TRBV2|-|-
TGTGCCAGCTTGCGAACAGCGAACACCGGGGAGCTGTTTTTT
CASLRTANTGELFF
>TRBJ1-1|TRBV20-1|-|few
TGCACCCGAGTGGCCCACACTGAAGCTTTCTTT
CTRVAHTEAFF
>TRBJ1-1|TRBV29-1|-|few
TGCAGCGGGAATCCTTGGCCTGGATCCACTGAAGCTTTCTTT
CSGNPWPGSTEAFF
>TRBJ1-1|TRBV6-5|-|-
TGTGCCAGCAGTTACTCGGCGGAAACTGAAGCTTTCTTT
CASSYSAETEAFF